This T cell receptor (beta chain) emerged from a study of T cell repertoires in cytomegalovirus infection. Study as a whole: Selection of CMV epitopes for the study included recently identified HLA-C-restricted and well-studied HLA-B-restricted ones. Evidence of both CMV infection and a matching HLA type came from public TCR beta signatures. Study conclusions and caveats: Carriers of CMV plus the relevant HLA were identified by cumulative public TCR beta family frequency. The study found HLA-C-restricted CMV-specific TCR beta clonotypes dominating the ex vivo response.

TCRdb used MiXCR to reprocess the reads, holding one entry per CDR3 protein. Of roughly 340,000 distinct CDR3 sequences in the sample, approximately 32% were seen once. Trimming pared 5 bases from V and 5 bases from J, leaving 12 bases between. There are 13 residues in the CDR3. In regard to this clonotype: Its antigen is currently unknown.

The gene calls are TRBV12-3 or TRBV12-4 and TRBJ1-2; no reliable D call. This sequence originates from a human donor in good health (CMV status not recorded). Some clones in this sample may be carry-over from other donors' samples. This specimen was cultured PBMCs, taken from culture after CMV antigen stimulation. In DNA form, the CDR3 reads TGTGCCAGCAGTCAACCTCCGCATTATGGCTACACCTTC. Translated, it gives CASSQPPHYGYTF.